A selection of T cell receptor beta chains follows, all from one sample in a study of blood T cells in healthy people across ages. TCRdb passed the 5' RACE reads through MiXCR, listing each CDR3 protein once. The sample has about a million distinct CDR3 sequences, about two fifths seen once. Sequenced sample: blood. The receptors stem from a man aged 18 to 29 in good health. The CDR3 runs from the conserved cysteine through the conserved F or W. Fields, in order: J gene, clone size, D gene, V gene, CDR3 DNA, CDR3 protein. A D gene is named only where the DNA matches it firmly. The size of a clone is reported for some rows only, either as once, few or many, or as a class for expanded clones.

J gene: TRBJ2-4; clone size: -; D gene: -; V gene: TRBV12-3/TRBV12-4; CDR3 DNA: TGTGCCAGCAGCCCCAGACTTCGTTTAGCCAAAAACATTCAGTACTTC; CDR3 protein: CASSPRLRLAKNIQYF
J gene: TRBJ2-5; clone size: -; D gene: -; V gene: TRBV24-1; CDR3 DNA: TGTGCCACCAGTGATTGGTCCAGTGCCCACAATGAGCAGTACTTC; CDR3 protein: CATSDWSSAHNEQYF
J gene: TRBJ2-1; clone size: -; D gene: -; V gene: TRBV14; CDR3 DNA: TGTGCCAGCAGCCAGGGGGGACAGTCAGGGACCTACAATGAGCAGTTCTTC; CDR3 protein: CASSQGGQSGTYNEQFF
J gene: TRBJ2-5; clone size: -; D gene: -; V gene: TRBV20-1; CDR3 DNA: TGCAGTGCTAGAGATCCCACGGGGAGTGAGACCCAGTACTTC; CDR3 protein: CSARDPTGSETQYF
J gene: TRBJ2-2; clone size: -; D gene: -; V gene: TRBV6-5; CDR3 DNA: TGTGCCAGCAAATCGCGCCGGGAAGCCGGGGAGCTGTTTTTT; CDR3 protein: CASKSRREAGELFF
J gene: TRBJ1-1; clone size: -; D gene: -; V gene: TRBV4-3; CDR3 DNA: TGCGCCAGCAGCCAAGTCTCAGCGCTGAACACTGAAGCTTTCTTT; CDR3 protein: CASSQVSALNTEAFF
J gene: TRBJ1-1; clone size: few; D gene: -; V gene: TRBV18; CDR3 DNA: TGTGCCAGCTCACCCTACAGGGAACCGAACACTGAAGCTTTCTTT; CDR3 protein: CASSPYREPNTEAFF
J gene: TRBJ2-7; clone size: -; D gene: -; V gene: TRBV7-9; CDR3 DNA: TGTGCCAGCAGCTTAGCGATAACAGGTGACCCGAGCGATGAGCAGTACTTC; CDR3 protein: CASSLAITGDPSDEQYF
J gene: TRBJ2-2; clone size: -; D gene: TRBD1; V gene: TRBV12-3/TRBV12-4; CDR3 DNA: TGTGCCAGCAGTTTAGGGACAGGGGGATTTACCGGGGAGCTGTTTTTT; CDR3 protein: CASSLGTGGFTGELFF
J gene: TRBJ2-1; clone size: many; D gene: TRBD2; V gene: TRBV6-5; CDR3 DNA: TGTGCCAGCAGTTACCAGCGGGAGCACGGAAATGAGCAGTTCTTC; CDR3 protein: CASSYQREHGNEQFF
J gene: TRBJ1-2; clone size: -; D gene: TRBD1; V gene: TRBV12-3/TRBV12-4; CDR3 DNA: TGTGCCAGCAGTTTAGCTACCGGACAGGACTACACCTTC; CDR3 protein: CASSLATGQDYTF
J gene: TRBJ1-1; clone size: -; D gene: -; V gene: TRBV6-5; CDR3 DNA: TGTGCCAGCAGGACTTTCGCAGGGGCGGCGAACACTGAAGCTTTCTTT; CDR3 protein: CASRTFAGAANTEAFF
J gene: TRBJ2-3; clone size: -; D gene: TRBD1; V gene: TRBV20-1; CDR3 DNA: TGCAGTGCTAGTAGACAGGGGGTTGGGGAGACGCAGTATTTT; CDR3 protein: CSASRQGVGETQYF
J gene: TRBJ2-3; clone size: few; D gene: -; V gene: TRBV18; CDR3 DNA: TGTGCCAGCTCACCAGCTCGGACGGAATTGACAGATACGCAGTATTTT; CDR3 protein: CASSPARTELTDTQYF
J gene: TRBJ2-3; clone size: many; D gene: TRBD2; V gene: TRBV6-5; CDR3 DNA: TGTGCCAGCAGTTACCTTGGACTAGCGGGCCGCACAGATACGCAGTATTTT; CDR3 protein: CASSYLGLAGRTDTQYF
J gene: TRBJ1-4; clone size: few; D gene: -; V gene: TRBV7-9; CDR3 DNA: TGTGCCAGCATCCTAGCCGGGGGGAGAAAAGAAAAACTGTTTTTT; CDR3 protein: CASILAGGRKEKLFF
J gene: TRBJ2-3; clone size: -; D gene: -; V gene: TRBV6-6; CDR3 DNA: TGTGCCAGCAGTTACTTTCAACTTCAAGGTCGAACAGATACGCAGTATTTT; CDR3 protein: CASSYFQLQGRTDTQYF
J gene: TRBJ2-1; clone size: -; D gene: -; V gene: TRBV7-3; CDR3 DNA: TGTGCCAGCAGCACCCCAGGGGAGAATGAGCAGTTCTTC; CDR3 protein: CASSTPGENEQFF
J gene: TRBJ1-5; clone size: -; D gene: TRBD1; V gene: TRBV11-1; CDR3 DNA: TGTGCCAGCAGCTTGGGGGGACAGACGAATCAGCCCCAGCATTTT; CDR3 protein: CASSLGGQTNQPQHF
J gene: TRBJ1-1; clone size: -; D gene: TRBD1; V gene: TRBV5-1; CDR3 DNA: TGCGCCAGCAGCTTGAAGCGGACAGGGGGTACTGAAGCTTTCTTT; CDR3 protein: CASSLKRTGGTEAFF
J gene: TRBJ1-2; clone size: few; D gene: -; V gene: TRBV2; CDR3 DNA: TGTGCCACACAAGGGATTTCGACTCCTAACTATGGCTACACCTTC; CDR3 protein: CATQGISTPNYGYTF
J gene: TRBJ2-5; clone size: -; D gene: TRBD1; V gene: TRBV7-3; CDR3 DNA: TGTGCCAGCAGCTTAAGACCTCGGGACAGGGTCACGGAGACCCAGTACTTC; CDR3 protein: CASSLRPRDRVTETQYF
J gene: TRBJ1-2; clone size: -; D gene: -; V gene: TRBV2; CDR3 DNA: -; CDR3 protein: CARSSGQLTNYGCTF
J gene: TRBJ2-5; clone size: few; D gene: -; V gene: TRBV6-1; CDR3 DNA: TGTGCCAGCAGTGAAGGAGACAGAGACCTGGAGACCCAGTACTTC; CDR3 protein: CASSEGDRDLETQYF
J gene: TRBJ2-3; clone size: -; D gene: -; V gene: TRBV7-9; CDR3 DNA: TGTGCCAGCAGTTTGACAGTTTTGCCTCTCACAGATACGCAGTATTTT; CDR3 protein: CASSLTVLPLTDTQYF
J gene: TRBJ2-5; clone size: -; D gene: TRBD2; V gene: TRBV12-3/TRBV12-4; CDR3 DNA: TGTGCCAGCAGCCTTGGACTAGCGGGCATCAATGAGCAGTACTTC; CDR3 protein: CASSLGLAGINEQYF
J gene: TRBJ1-2; clone size: many; D gene: TRBD1; V gene: TRBV20-1; CDR3 DNA: TGCAGTGCTACCAGGGACAGTAACTATGGCTACACCTTC; CDR3 protein: CSATRDSNYGYTF
J gene: TRBJ1-5; clone size: -; D gene: TRBD1; V gene: TRBV20-1; CDR3 DNA: TGCAGTGCTCGGGACAGGGGGCCCAATCAGCCCCAGCATTTT; CDR3 protein: CSARDRGPNQPQHF
J gene: TRBJ2-1; clone size: few; D gene: -; V gene: TRBV7-9; CDR3 DNA: TGTGCCAGCAGCTTAGCGCAGGAAATTAGTCATGAGCAGTTCTTC; CDR3 protein: CASSLAQEISHEQFF
J gene: TRBJ2-2; clone size: -; D gene: -; V gene: TRBV29-1; CDR3 DNA: TGCAGCGTTGACAGAGGGACCGGGGAGCTGTTTTTT; CDR3 protein: CSVDRGTGELFF
J gene: TRBJ1-6; clone size: few; D gene: -; V gene: TRBV7-2; CDR3 DNA: TGTGCCAGCAGCCCTCCCGGGGGCGGTAATTCACCCCTCCACTTT; CDR3 protein: CASSPPGGGNSPLHF
J gene: TRBJ1-4; clone size: few; D gene: -; V gene: TRBV4-1; CDR3 DNA: TGCGCCAGCAGCCTCCTGCCGGGCGGAATAATTGAAAAACTGTTTTTT; CDR3 protein: CASSLLPGGIIEKLFF
J gene: TRBJ2-5; clone size: few; D gene: TRBD2; V gene: TRBV20-1; CDR3 DNA: TGCAGTGCTAGAGATAGAAGGGGACTGGGGACTAGCGACCAAGAGACCCAGTACTTC; CDR3 protein: CSARDRRGLGTSDQETQYF
J gene: TRBJ1-1; clone size: few; D gene: -; V gene: TRBV5-1; CDR3 DNA: TGCGCCAGCAGCTTGGAGCAGGAGAACACTGAAGCTTTCTTT; CDR3 protein: CASSLEQENTEAFF
J gene: TRBJ1-6; clone size: -; D gene: TRBD1; V gene: TRBV20-1; CDR3 DNA: TGCAGTGCTAGAGATATCCAGGGGGCGGGTTATAATTCACCCCTCCACTTT; CDR3 protein: CSARDIQGAGYNSPLHF
J gene: TRBJ2-1; clone size: -; D gene: TRBD2; V gene: TRBV11-2; CDR3 DNA: TGTGCCAGCAGCTTAGAACTAGCGGGGGACCGTGGGGAGCAGTTCTTC; CDR3 protein: CASSLELAGDRGEQFF
J gene: TRBJ1-2; clone size: -; D gene: -; V gene: TRBV27; CDR3 DNA: TGTGCCAGCGGGGACGGCTCCTATGGCTACACCTTC; CDR3 protein: CASGDGSYGYTF